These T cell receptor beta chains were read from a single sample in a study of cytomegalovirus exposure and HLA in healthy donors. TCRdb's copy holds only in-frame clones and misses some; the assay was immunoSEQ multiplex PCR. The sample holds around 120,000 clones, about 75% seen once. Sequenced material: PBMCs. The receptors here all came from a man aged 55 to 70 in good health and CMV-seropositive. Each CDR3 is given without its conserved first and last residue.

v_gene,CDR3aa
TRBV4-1,ASSQDGGTAAYEQY
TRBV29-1,SVGRTGTIGYT
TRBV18,ASSREGDSPLH
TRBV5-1,ASSLGREGLPQH
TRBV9,ASSVAGGPPRRNTIY
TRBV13,ASSWKRLVGGNEQF
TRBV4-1,ASSQDQREFYNEQF
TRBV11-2,ASSSSRDSSYGYT
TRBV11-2,ASSFLGTANEQF
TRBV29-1,SVVRQKNTEAF
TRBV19,ASSRDRVDSPLH
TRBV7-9,ASSRGTGASRLASYEQY
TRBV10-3,AISPSGGTNQPQH
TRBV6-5,ASRPRAGALYEQY
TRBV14,ASSHQAAYEQY
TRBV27,ASSRRVEESPLH
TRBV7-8,ASSLGQDNEKLF
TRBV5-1,ASSRGGTGDGEQY
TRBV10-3,ATGLAGGYNEQF
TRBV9,ASSVDSPSSGNTIY
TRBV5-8,ASSRVLYEQY
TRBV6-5,ATALRGTPGNTIY
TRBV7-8,ASSPRGEDPSTDTQY
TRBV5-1,ASRGDLGQGISLLSSYNEQF
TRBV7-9,ASSLRGQGGTEAF
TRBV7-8,ASSFPGQDTYEQY
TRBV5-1,ASSFLTGTYNEQF
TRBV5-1,ASSLTRNYGYT
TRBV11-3,ASSLAPGLGGTGELF
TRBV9,ASSVAGQGPEQY
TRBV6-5,ASSYYRATEAF
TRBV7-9,ASSLVWEEREKLF
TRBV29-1,SVKPLAGQETQY
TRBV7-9,ASSLLGAGAEAF
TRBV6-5,ASSYSPGWSNQPQH
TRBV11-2,ASSLNTGKLF
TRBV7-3,ASSLNGVSTDTQY
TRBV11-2,ASSLEGREGETQY
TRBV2,ASGDRGQYEQY
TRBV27,ASSPKPGLAKNIQY
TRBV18,ASSRQGAGVNTEAF
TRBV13,ASSAGTLAKNIQY
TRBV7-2,ASSLTGGGYTEAF
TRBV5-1,ASKRGGRLDEQY
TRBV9,ASSVGTHPYEQY
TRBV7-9,ASSSTGGERAF
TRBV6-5,ASTSGRLAYNEQF
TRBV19,ASRRRGPVDEQF
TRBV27,ASSLFGATNEKLF